The 5 T cell receptor beta chains given below trace back to one sample, sequenced in a study of T-cell memory formation after mild COVID-19. TCRdb reanalysed the 5' RACE reads using MiXCR and keeps one entry per CDR3 protein. This table holds fewer than 700,000 distinct CDR3 sequences, about a fifth found once. The material sequenced was PBMCs or a T cell subset sorted from them (not recorded which). The receptors here all came from an adult woman who had mild COVID-19 (a few samples of this study predate the infection). Cell type and time point are not known.

This clonotype was counted only a few times. The DNA of the CDR3 is TGTGCCACCAGCGCAGGGGCGTATTCTTACGAGCAGTACTTC. It translates to CATSAGAYSYEQYF. The chain uses TRBV15 and TRBJ2-7; TRBD1 is a possible D gene (6 bases). Trimming shortened V by 5 bases and J by 4 bases, and 15 bases separated the two germline ends. The CDR3 runs 14 residues. Germline-derived CDR1 and CDR2 are LNHNV and YYDKDF (reference sequence).

This clonotype appeared a few times. This chain uses TRBV7-9 with TRBJ1-1, with D uncertain. The germline gives CDR1 SEHNR, CDR2 FQNEAQ (reference sequence). Trimming shortened V by 5 bases and J by 4 bases, and 14 bases separated the two germline ends. The CDR3 consists of 14 residues. Here the CDR3 reads CASSGPPAGTEAFF. Here the CDR3 DNA reads TGTGCCAGCAGCGGCCCCCCCGCGGGCACTGAAGCTTTCTTT.

V is TRBV9 and J is TRBJ2-7; D is unclear. Germline CDR1 SGDLS, CDR2 YYNGEE. The ends were cut back, 4 bases at V and 0 bases at J, with 11 bases in the middle. The CDR3 length is 14 residues. The CDR3 sequence is CASSSSTGSYEQYF. The CDR3, as DNA: TGTGCCAGCAGCTCCTCGACGGGCTCCTACGAGCAGTACTTC. Supplemented by reference TRBV9 and TRBJ2-7, the full variable domain reads DSGVTQTPKHLITATGQRVTLRCSPRSGDLSVYWYQQSLDQGLQFLIQYYNGEERAKGNILERFSAQQFPDLHSELNLSSLELGDSALYFCASSSSTGSYEQYFGPGTRLTVT.

This clonotype was recorded a few times. The rearrangement links TRBV5-1 to TRBJ1-4; 7 nucleotides align to TRBD1. Germline CDR1 reads SGHRS; CDR2 reads YFSETQ. The CDR3 runs 15 residues. Trimming took 4 bases from V and 8 from J; bases not matched to a gene: 11. Here the CDR3 DNA reads TGCGCCAGCAGCGTAACAGGGGCGGTAGAGGAAAAACTGTTTTTT. Translated: CASSVTGAVEEKLFF.

The rearrangement joins TRBV12-3 or TRBV12-4 to TRBJ2-2; maybe TRBD1 (6 bases). V dropped 3 bases and J dropped 5 bases, with 10 bases sitting between them. CDR3 length: 14 residues. CDR3 sequence: CASSFNRETGELFF. Written as DNA, the CDR3 is TGTGCCAGCAGTTTCAACAGGGAGACCGGGGAGCTGTTTTTT.